Listed below are T cell receptor beta chains from one sample, sequenced in a study of CD8 T cells in ankylosing spondylitis. One entry per CDR3 protein, called by TCRdb with MiXCR from the 5' RACE reads. The sample contains 200,000 to 300,000 distinct CDR3 sequences, around a tenth of which appear only once. The sequenced material came from blood, either unsorted or a sorted T cell fraction (not recorded which). These receptors originate from a male donor with ankylosing spondylitis or in good health (not recorded which). The CDR3 runs from the conserved cysteine through the conserved F or W. Each record gives: J gene, V gene, clone size, D gene, CDR3 DNA, CDR3 protein. D genes are given only for firm matches. Clone size is not always given. Where it is, it says once, few, many or a class for expanded clones.

J gene: TRBJ2-3; V gene: TRBV27; clone size: many; D gene: TRBD2; CDR3 DNA: TGTGCCAGCAGTTTCTACCCTCAGCGGGAGGGGGGCACAGATACGCAGTATTTT; CDR3 protein: CASSFYPQREGGTDTQYF
J gene: TRBJ1-5; V gene: TRBV5-1; clone size: many; D gene: NA; CDR3 DNA: TGCGCCAGCAGCTTGGGGTTGGGGGGGAGTCAGCCCCAGCATTTT; CDR3 protein: CASSLGLGGSQPQHF
J gene: TRBJ2-5; V gene: TRBV24-1; clone size: few; D gene: TRBD2; CDR3 DNA: TGTGCCACCAGTGACCGAGGACTAGCGGGAGGGCTGGAGACCCAGTACTTC; CDR3 protein: CATSDRGLAGGLETQYF
J gene: TRBJ1-1; V gene: TRBV12-3/TRBV12-4; clone size: few; D gene: NA; CDR3 DNA: TGTGCCAGCAGTCAATGGGATAACACTGAAGCTTTCTTT; CDR3 protein: CASSQWDNTEAFF
J gene: TRBJ2-2; V gene: TRBV3-1; clone size: few; D gene: TRBD2; CDR3 DNA: TGTGCCAGCAGCCAGGGACTAGCGGGAATTGGGAACACCGGGGAGCTGTTTTTT; CDR3 protein: CASSQGLAGIGNTGELFF
J gene: TRBJ2-2; V gene: TRBV28; clone size: NA; D gene: NA; CDR3 DNA: TGTGCCAGCAGCGAAGAAAGGGGGTACACCGGGGAGCTGTTTTTT; CDR3 protein: CASSEERGYTGELFF
J gene: TRBJ1-2; V gene: TRBV29-1; clone size: many; D gene: TRBD1; CDR3 DNA: TGCAGCGCAGCCGGGACAGCAGACTATGGCTACACCTTC; CDR3 protein: CSAAGTADYGYTF
J gene: TRBJ2-2; V gene: TRBV4-1; clone size: NA; D gene: NA; CDR3 DNA: TGCGCCAGCAGCTCTGCGACTGTGAACACCGGGGAGCTGTTTTTT; CDR3 protein: CASSSATVNTGELFF
J gene: TRBJ2-7; V gene: TRBV21-1; clone size: many; D gene: NA; CDR3 DNA: TGTGCCAGCAGCAACAGGGGTCCCGTCTACGAGCAGTACTTC; CDR3 protein: CASSNRGPVYEQYF
J gene: TRBJ2-2; V gene: TRBV5-1; clone size: many; D gene: NA; CDR3 DNA: TGCGCCAGCAGCTTGGATGGGTCCCACGGGGAGCTGTTTTTT; CDR3 protein: CASSLDGSHGELFF
J gene: TRBJ2-3; V gene: TRBV5-1; clone size: many; D gene: TRBD1; CDR3 DNA: TGCGCCAGCAACCCCTCCCTGACCCAAGACAGGGGAGGCCCAGATACGCAGTATTTT; CDR3 protein: CASNPSLTQDRGGPDTQYF
J gene: TRBJ2-7; V gene: TRBV4-2; clone size: many; D gene: NA; CDR3 DNA: TGTGCCAGCAGCCAAGATATCGGGACCTCCTACGAGCAGTACTTC; CDR3 protein: CASSQDIGTSYEQYF
J gene: TRBJ2-1; V gene: TRBV5-1; clone size: few; D gene: NA; CDR3 DNA: TGCGCCAGCAGCACGGAAGGGACTCGAGAGTTCTTC; CDR3 protein: CASSTEGTREFF
J gene: TRBJ2-2; V gene: TRBV27; clone size: many; D gene: NA; CDR3 DNA: TGTGCCAGCACCGGACGGGGGCGCGGCACCGGGGAGCTGTTTTTT; CDR3 protein: CASTGRGRGTGELFF
J gene: TRBJ2-3; V gene: TRBV20-1; clone size: NA; D gene: TRBD2; CDR3 DNA: TGCAGTGCTAGCCTAGCGGGGCACACAGATACGCAGTATTTT; CDR3 protein: CSASLAGHTDTQYF
J gene: TRBJ2-3; V gene: TRBV4-1; clone size: many; D gene: TRBD2; CDR3 DNA: TGCGCCAGCAGCCAAGATCGGGCTAGCGGGAGCGGAGATACGCAGTATTTT; CDR3 protein: CASSQDRASGSGDTQYF
J gene: TRBJ2-1; V gene: TRBV3-1; clone size: many; D gene: NA; CDR3 DNA: TGTGCCAGCAGCCTGAGGGCCGGGACTTCATACAATGAGCAGTTCTTC; CDR3 protein: CASSLRAGTSYNEQFF
J gene: TRBJ2-1; V gene: TRBV6-1; clone size: NA; D gene: NA; CDR3 DNA: TGTGCCAGCAGTCGGGAGTCGACCTACAATGAGCAGTTCTTC; CDR3 protein: CASSRESTYNEQFF
J gene: TRBJ2-1; V gene: TRBV12-3/TRBV12-4; clone size: many; D gene: NA; CDR3 DNA: TGTGCCAGCAGTTTGACTATTCCTTACAATGAGCAGTTCTTC; CDR3 protein: CASSLTIPYNEQFF
J gene: TRBJ2-2; V gene: TRBV12-3/TRBV12-4; clone size: few; D gene: NA; CDR3 DNA: TGTGCCAGCAGTTTCACAGGGACCGCCGGGGAGCTGTTTTTT; CDR3 protein: CASSFTGTAGELFF
J gene: TRBJ2-1; V gene: TRBV5-6; clone size: many; D gene: TRBD2; CDR3 DNA: TGTGCCAGCAGCTTTTTTGCTAGCGGGGTCTACGAGCAGTTCTTC; CDR3 protein: CASSFFASGVYEQFF
J gene: TRBJ2-7; V gene: TRBV15; clone size: NA; D gene: TRBD1; CDR3 DNA: TGTGCCACCAGCAACCCAGGGGGCGGCGACGAGCAGTACTTC; CDR3 protein: CATSNPGGGDEQYF
J gene: TRBJ2-4; V gene: TRBV7-9; clone size: NA; D gene: NA; CDR3 DNA: TGTGCCAGCAGCTTACAGGGCGAAGAAAACATTCAGTACTTC; CDR3 protein: CASSLQGEENIQYF
J gene: TRBJ2-3; V gene: TRBV20-1; clone size: many; D gene: NA; CDR3 DNA: TGCAGTGCTAGATCTCTCTCGAGTTACACGCAGTATTTT; CDR3 protein: CSARSLSSYTQYF
J gene: TRBJ2-6; V gene: TRBV12-3/TRBV12-4; clone size: NA; D gene: NA; CDR3 DNA: TGTGCCAGCACCTTTACTGGGGCCAACGTCCTGACTTTC; CDR3 protein: CASTFTGANVLTF
J gene: TRBJ2-3; V gene: TRBV28; clone size: many; D gene: NA; CDR3 DNA: TGTGCCAGCAGTTTCCGGCCTTCAAGGGATACGCAGTATTTT; CDR3 protein: CASSFRPSRDTQYF
J gene: TRBJ1-1; V gene: TRBV20-1; clone size: many; D gene: TRBD1; CDR3 DNA: TGCAGTGGGGGGGACAGGGATTTTAATGAAGCTTTCTTT; CDR3 protein: CSGGDRDFNEAFF
J gene: TRBJ2-1; V gene: TRBV7-3; clone size: many; D gene: TRBD2; CDR3 DNA: TGTGCCAGCAGCTTAGGGTTAGCGGGAGGGCCAATTTCAAATGAGCAGTTCTTC; CDR3 protein: CASSLGLAGGPISNEQFF
J gene: TRBJ2-7; V gene: TRBV12-3/TRBV12-4; clone size: many; D gene: NA; CDR3 DNA: TGTGCCAGCAGTTTGTATCGGGATACCTACGAGCAGTACTTC; CDR3 protein: CASSLYRDTYEQYF